A single sample gave rise to the 11 T cell receptor beta chains below, sequenced in a study of CD8+CD57+ T cells in acquired aplastic anemia. Patients chosen for sequencing had CD8+CD57+ cells that had expanded, as shown by flow cytometry. Template material for TCR beta VDJ and CDR3 profiling consisted of genomic DNA. TCRdb independently ran MiXCR on the reads; one entry per CDR3 protein. The table lists 300,000 or so distinct CDR3 sequences, approximately 60% of them singletons, with approximately 1.3% in the top ten. The sequenced material came from sorted CD4+, CD8+, or CD8+CD57+ T cells (not recorded which) from PBMCs. The receptor set was obtained from a human donor with aplastic anemia.

This clonotype was detected ten times or more. The rearrangement joins TRBV20-1 to TRBJ2-3; D is unresolved. Per germline, CDR1 DFQATT and CDR2 SNEGSKA (reference sequence). The CDR3 is made up of 14 amino acids. Between the trimmed V and J ends, which lost 1 base and 0 bases, there was a span of 8 bases. CDR3 sequence (DNA): TGCAGTGCTAGAGTCCTTACTAGCACAGATACGCAGTATTTT. Its translation is CSARVLTSTDTQYF.

The V call is TRBV6-1, the J call TRBJ2-5, with 13 bases identical to TRBD2. Per germline, CDR1 MNHNS and CDR2 SASEGT. The CDR3 sequence is 16 residues long. J was trimmed by 3 bases and V by 2 bases; bases with no gene match: 3. Here the CDR3 DNA reads TGTGCCAGCAGTGAAAATGGACTAGCGGGGGAAGAGACCCAGTACTTC. Its protein is CASSENGLAGEETQYF.

The chain links TRBV5-1 to TRBJ1-6; 9 bases fit TRBD1. Germline V gives CDR1 SGHRS, CDR2 YFSETQ. V gave up 4 bases and J gave up 9 bases; unmatched junction bases: 14. The CDR3 runs 17 residues. For the CDR3, the DNA is TGCGCCAGCAGCCGGGACCGCCTAGGGACAGGGTCTTCACCCCTCCACTTT. Residues: CASSRDRLGTGSSPLHF. Supplemented by reference TRBV5-1 and TRBJ1-6, the full variable domain reads KAGVTQTPRYLIKTRGQQVTLSCSPISGHRSVSWYQQTPGQGLQFLFEYFSETQRNKGNFPGRFSGRQFSNSRSEMNVSTLELGDSALYLCASSRDRLGTGSSPLHFGNGTRLTVT.

About this clonotype itself: Compared with germline, one end of the junction differs, possibly owing to a read error. CDR3 region: CSARSGQRATGANVLTF. The CDR3 nucleotides are TGCAGTGCTAGATCGGGACAGAGGGCGACTGGGGCCAACGTCTTGACTTTC. The rearrangement uses TRBV20-1 and TRBJ2-6; TRBD1 matches at 7 bases. Germline CDR1 DFQATT, CDR2 SNEGSKA (reference sequence). The CDR3 runs to 17 residues.

The gene calls are TRBV7-9 and TRBJ2-7, with 7 bases that match TRBD2. CDR3 length: 15 residues. Germline CDR1 reads SEHNR; CDR2 reads FQNEAQ (reference sequence). J lost 2 bases, V lost 8 bases, and 12 bases had no gene match. The CDR3 bases are TGTGCCAGCTCACCACCGGGACGGGGGGCCTACGAGCAGTACTTC. It encodes CASSPPGRGAYEQYF. Filled out from reference TRBV7-9 and TRBJ2-7, the complete variable domain reads DTGVSQNPRHKITKRGQNVTFRCDPISEHNRLYWYRQTLGQGPEFLTYFQNEAQLEKSRLLSDRFSAERPKGSFSTLEIQRTEQGDSAMYLCASSPPGRGAYEQYFGPGTRLTVT.

A remark on this clonotype: A much larger clone differs by one base, so this may be a read error. The chain carries TRBV15 and TRBJ2-2, with 8 bases aligning to TRBD1. CDR3 length: 15 residues. After removal of 7 bases from V and 5 bases from J, the junction contained 9 bases not matched to a gene. Germline V gene data show CDR1 as LNHNV and CDR2 as YYDKDF (reference sequence). The chain's CDR3 is CATTGQGGGTGELFF. In DNA form, the CDR3 reads TGTGCCACCACCGGACAGGGTGGGGGGACCGGGGAGCTGTTTTTT.

V gene TRBV11-2 combines with J gene TRBJ2-7, with 9 nucleotides matching TRBD2. The junction had 3 bases not matched to a gene; V was cut back by 2 bases and J by 4 bases. Germline assignment: CDR1 SGHAT and CDR2 FQNNGV. This CDR3 region has 14 residues. The CDR3 sequence: CASSLSAGGYEQYF. DNA of the CDR3: TGTGCCAGCAGCTTATCAGCGGGAGGATACGAGCAGTACTTC.

This chain joins TRBV20-1 and TRBJ2-1; 9 bases match TRBD1. The CDR3 spans 13 residues. Germline V gives CDR1 DFQATT, CDR2 SNEGSKA (reference sequence). The V segment lost 1 base and the J segment 8 bases; nucleotides outside the gene matches: 3. The CDR3 sequence: CSARVTGGHEQFF. CDR3 DNA: TGCAGTGCTAGAGTGACAGGGGGTCATGAGCAGTTCTTC.

This clonotype showed up many times. This CDR3 reads CSARRISGGKETQYF. The CDR3 bases are TGCAGTGCCCGGAGGATAAGCGGTGGGAAAGAGACCCAGTACTTC. The V and J genes are TRBV20-1 and TRBJ2-5; a possible D gene is TRBD2 (5 bases). CDR3 length equals 15 residues. The germline gives CDR1 DFQATT, CDR2 SNEGSKA (reference sequence). Deletions cut 6 bases from V and 3 bases from J, with 20 bases between.

This clonotype was counted ten times or more. This sequence joins TRBV20-1 and TRBJ2-3, with 11 nucleotides matching TRBD2. Trimming cost V 1 base and J 3 bases; bases outside gene matches: 3. CDR1 and CDR2 (germline): DFQATT, SNEGSKA (reference sequence). The length of the CDR3 is 15 residues. This CDR3 reads CSARGLAGGTDTQYF. DNA for the CDR3: TGCAGTGCTAGAGGGCTAGCGGGAGGAACAGATACGCAGTATTTT.

This clonotype was seen once. This chain uses TRBV2 with TRBJ2-7, with TRBD2 identical over 13 bases. The germline V gene has CDR1 SNHLY and CDR2 FYNNEI. The CDR3 spans 17 residues. The ends lost 6 bases at V and 5 bases at J; junction bases unmatched: 13. CDR3 residues: CASSPGLAGAGGDEQYF. As DNA, the CDR3 is TGTGCCAGCAGCCCCGGACTAGCGGGGGCCGGCGGGGACGAGCAGTACTTC.